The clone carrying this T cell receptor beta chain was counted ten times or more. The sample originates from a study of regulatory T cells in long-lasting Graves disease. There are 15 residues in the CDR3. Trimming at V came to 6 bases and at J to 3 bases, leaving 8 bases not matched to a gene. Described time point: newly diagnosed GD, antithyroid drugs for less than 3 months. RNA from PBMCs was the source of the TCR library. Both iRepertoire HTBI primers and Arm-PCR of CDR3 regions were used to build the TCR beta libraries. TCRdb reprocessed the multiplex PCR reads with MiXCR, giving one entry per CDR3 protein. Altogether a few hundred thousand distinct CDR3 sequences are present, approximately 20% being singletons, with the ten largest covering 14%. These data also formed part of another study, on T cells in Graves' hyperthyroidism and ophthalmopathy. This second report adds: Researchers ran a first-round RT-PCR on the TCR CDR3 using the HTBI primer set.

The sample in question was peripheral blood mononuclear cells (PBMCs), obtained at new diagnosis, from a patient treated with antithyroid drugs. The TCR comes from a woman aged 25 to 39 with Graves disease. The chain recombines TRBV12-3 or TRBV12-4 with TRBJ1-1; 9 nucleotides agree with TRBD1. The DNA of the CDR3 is TGTGCCAGCAGACCTGGGACAGGGCGTTACACTGAAGCTTTCTTT. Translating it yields CASRPGTGRYTEAFF.